The 4 T cell receptor beta chains reported below all come from one sample, sequenced in a study of cytomegalovirus exposure and HLA in healthy donors. PCR was performed using 60 Vbeta and 13 Jbeta primers. Sequencing was performed with immunoSEQ multiplex PCR; in TCRdb, only in-frame clones are kept and a portion is missing. The sample carries about 150,000 clones, over 60% recorded once. The sequencing sample was made of PBMCs. These receptors all stem from a female donor in good health and CMV-seropositive.

This clone was counted only a few times. The chain recombines TRBV7-2 with TRBJ2-1; TRBD2 aligns across 13 bases. Trimming at V came to 5 bases and at J to 9 bases, leaving 4 bases not matched to a gene. The CDR3 covers 14 residues. Per germline, CDR1 SGHTA and CDR2 FQGNSA. DNA for the CDR3: TGTGCCAGCAGCACCGGGACTAGCGGGATTGAGCAGTTCTTC. It is translated as CASSTGTSGIEQFF. Complete variable domain (other parts from reference TRBV7-2 and TRBJ2-1): GAGVSQSPSNKVTEKGKDVELRCDPISGHTALYWYRQSLGQGLEFLIYFQGNSAPDKSGLPSDRFSAERTGGSVSTLTIQRTQQEDSAVYLCASSTGTSGIEQFFGPGTRLTVL.

This clone has more than one count but fewer than ten. The gene calls are TRBV7-6 and TRBJ2-5; possibly TRBD2 for D (5 bases). V lost 4 bases and J lost 4, with 10 bases in between. The CDR3 is 13 amino acids. CDR1 and CDR2 (germline): SGHVS, FNYEAQ. The CDR3 DNA follows: TGTGCCAGCAGCTACAGTGGAGGAGAGACCCAGTACTTC. Translation gives CASSYSGGETQYF.

This clone has a single count. The gene calls are TRBV28 and TRBJ2-7; D call uncertain. The CDR3 has 16 amino acids. Germline V CDR1 and CDR2: MDHEN, SYDVKM. The V gene lost 2 bases and the J gene lost 2 bases, with 16 bases spanning the gap. CDR3 in amino acids: CASSLVGVATTYEQYF. The CDR3 DNA reads TGTGCCAGCAGTTTAGTCGGAGTAGCCACAACCTACGAGCAGTACTTC.

The chain joins TRBV6-1 to TRBJ1-2, with TRBD1 matching over 7 bases. The ends lost 6 bases at V and 6 bases at J; junction bases unmatched: 7. The CDR3 spans 13 residues. From germline, CDR1 is MNHNS and CDR2 SASEGT. The CDR3 loop reads CASSLTGVHGYTF. The CDR3 coding sequence is TGTGCCAGCAGCTTAACAGGGGTCCATGGCTACACCTTC.